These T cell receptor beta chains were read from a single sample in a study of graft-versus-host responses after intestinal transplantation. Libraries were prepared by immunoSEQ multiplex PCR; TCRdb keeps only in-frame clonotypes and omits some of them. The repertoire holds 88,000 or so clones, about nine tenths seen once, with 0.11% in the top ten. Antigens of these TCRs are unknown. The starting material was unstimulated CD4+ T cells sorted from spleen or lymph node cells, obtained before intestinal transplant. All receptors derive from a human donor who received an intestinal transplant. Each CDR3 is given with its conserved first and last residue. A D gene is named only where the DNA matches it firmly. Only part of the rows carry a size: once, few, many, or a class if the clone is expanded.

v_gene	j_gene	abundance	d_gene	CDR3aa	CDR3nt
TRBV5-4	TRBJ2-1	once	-	CATRGRQSYNEQFF	TGTGCCACCCGGGGGAGGCAGTCCTACAATGAGCAGTTCTTC
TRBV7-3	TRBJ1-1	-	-	CASSFGPGGTEAFF	TGTGCCAGCAGCTTCGGCCCCGGGGGCACTGAAGCTTTCTTT
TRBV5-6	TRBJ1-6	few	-	CASSSWSSPLHF	TGTGCCAGCAGCTCGTGGAGTTCACCCCTCCACTTT
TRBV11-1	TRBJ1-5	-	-	CASSLRGKNQPQHF	TGTGCCAGCAGCTTAAGGGGTAAGAATCAGCCCCAGCATTTT
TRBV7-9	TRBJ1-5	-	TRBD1	CASSLGQPGQGIINQPQHF	TGTGCCAGCAGCTTAGGGCAACCGGGACAGGGGATTATCAATCAGCCCCAGCATTTT
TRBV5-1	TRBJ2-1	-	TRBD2	CASSLVAGANNEQFF	TGCGCCAGCAGCTTGGTAGCGGGGGCGAACAATGAGCAGTTCTTC
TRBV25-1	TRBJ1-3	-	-	CASSESGGAGNTIYF	TGTGCCAGCAGTGAATCGGGAGGGGCTGGAAACACCATATATTTT
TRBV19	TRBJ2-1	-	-	CASSTWGVAYNEQFF	TGTGCCAGTAGTACCTGGGGGGTCGCCTACAATGAGCAGTTCTTC
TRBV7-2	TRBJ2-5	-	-	CASRTNGGPWQETQYF	TGTGCCAGCAGGACGAACGGGGGGCCCTGGCAAGAGACCCAGTACTTC
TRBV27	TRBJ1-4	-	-	CASGSYSGGANEKLFF	TGTGCCAGCGGCAGCTACAGCGGAGGTGCTAATGAAAAACTGTTTTTT
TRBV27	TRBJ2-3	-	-	CASSFGLPPDTQYF	TGTGCCAGCAGTTTTGGGCTACCCCCCGATACGCAGTATTTT
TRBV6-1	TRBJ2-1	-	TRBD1	CASSELGTGYNEQFF	TGTGCCAGCAGTGAATTAGGGACAGGGTACAATGAGCAGTTCTTC
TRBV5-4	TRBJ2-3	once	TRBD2	CASSVGTSGGARTQYF	TGTGCCAGCAGCGTCGGGACTAGCGGGGGGGCCCGTACGCAGTATTTT
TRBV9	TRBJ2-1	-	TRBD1	CASSERQGSDEQFF	TGTGCCAGCAGCGAAAGACAGGGCAGTGATGAGCAGTTCTTC
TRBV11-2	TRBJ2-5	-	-	CASSFRQIQETQYF	TGTGCCAGCAGCTTCCGACAGATCCAAGAGACCCAGTACTTC
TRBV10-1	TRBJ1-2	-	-	CASSKDPGFGYTF	TGCGCCAGCAGTAAAGACCCAGGGTTTGGCTACACCTTC
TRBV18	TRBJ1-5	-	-	CASSPRGGEINQPQHF	TGTGCCAGCTCACCACGAGGTGGTGAGATCAATCAGCCCCAGCATTTT
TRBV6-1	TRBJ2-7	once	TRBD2	CASSDWPSGGFYEQYF	TGTGCCAGCAGTGATTGGCCGAGCGGGGGGTTCTACGAGCAGTACTTC
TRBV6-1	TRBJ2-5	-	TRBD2	CASSEGLAGPETQYF	TGTGCCAGCAGTGAGGGCCTAGCGGGCCCAGAGACCCAGTACTTC
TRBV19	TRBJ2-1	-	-	CASTPRTGLYNEQFF	TGTGCCAGTACGCCCCGGACCGGACTGTACAATGAGCAGTTCTTC
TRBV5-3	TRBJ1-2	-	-	CARSSPRCLPSNYGYTF	TGTGCCAGAAGCTCACCCAGGTGCCTGCCCTCTAACTATGGCTACACCTTC
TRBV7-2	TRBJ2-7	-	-	CASSLVGRGYEQYF	TGTGCCAGCAGCTTAGTAGGCAGAGGGTACGAGCAGTACTTC
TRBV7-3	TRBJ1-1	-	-	CASSLSSGDGEAFF	TGTGCCAGCAGTCTATCTTCGGGGGATGGTGAAGCTTTCTTT
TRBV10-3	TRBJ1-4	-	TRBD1	CAISRDRPNEKLFF	TGTGCCATCAGTCGGGACAGGCCTAATGAAAAACTGTTTTTT
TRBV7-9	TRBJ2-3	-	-	CASSVDGAPDTQYF	TGTGCCAGCAGCGTGGATGGGGCGCCAGATACGCAGTATTTT
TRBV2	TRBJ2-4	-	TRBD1	CASRIQGQGKNIQYF	TGTGCCAGCAGGATACAGGGGCAGGGCAAAAACATTCAGTACTTC
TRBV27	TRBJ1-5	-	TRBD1	CASSLDRGLSNQPQHF	TGTGCCAGCAGTTTAGACAGGGGGCTAAGCAATCAGCCCCAGCATTTT
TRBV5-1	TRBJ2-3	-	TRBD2	CASSLTSGIDTQYF	TGCGCCAGCAGCCTAACTAGCGGGATAGATACGCAGTATTTT
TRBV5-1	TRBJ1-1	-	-	CASSFRAGRDTEAFF	TGCGCCAGCAGCTTCCGTGCGGGAAGGGACACTGAAGCTTTCTTT
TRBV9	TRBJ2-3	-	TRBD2	CASSVGLEGTGTRVYTQYF	TGTGCCAGCAGCGTGGGGTTGGAGGGAACCGGGACTAGAGTTTATACGCAGTATTTT
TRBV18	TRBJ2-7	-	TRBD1	CASSPSIETGHISYEQYF	TGTGCCAGCTCACCAAGCATAGAGACAGGGCATATCTCCTACGAGCAGTACTTC
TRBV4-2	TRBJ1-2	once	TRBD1	CASSQDGGLWTGLGYGYTF	TGTGCCAGCAGCCAAGATGGGGGGTTGTGGACAGGGCTTGGTTATGGCTACACCTTC
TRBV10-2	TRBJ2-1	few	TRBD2	CASRGSGGSSYNEQFF	TGCGCCAGCAGGGGTAGCGGGGGAAGCTCCTACAATGAGCAGTTCTTC
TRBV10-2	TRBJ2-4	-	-	CASSESGGRGGIQYF	TGCGCCAGCAGTGAGTCGGGGGGACGGGGTGGCATTCAGTACTTC
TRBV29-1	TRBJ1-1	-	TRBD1	CSARTGAGRTEAFF	TGCAGCGCCCGGACAGGGGCGGGAAGGACTGAAGCTTTCTTT
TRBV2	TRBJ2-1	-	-	CASSELSSYNEQFF	TGTGCCAGCAGTGAGCTGAGCTCCTACAATGAGCAGTTCTTC
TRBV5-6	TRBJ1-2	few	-	CASSSDWRGYTF	TGTGCCAGCAGCTCCGACTGGCGTGGCTACACCTTC
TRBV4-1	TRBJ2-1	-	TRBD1	CASSQDGRTGSFYNEQFF	TGCGCCAGCAGCCAAGATGGTAGGACAGGGAGTTTTTACAATGAGCAGTTCTTC
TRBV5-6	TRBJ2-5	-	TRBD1	CATKTRDRGLGETQYF	TGTGCCACCAAAACCCGGGACAGGGGGCTCGGAGAGACCCAGTACTTC
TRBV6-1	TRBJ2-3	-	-	CASSEVLPDTQYF	TGTGCCAGCAGTGAAGTCCTTCCAGATACGCAGTATTTT
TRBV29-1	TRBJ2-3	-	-	CSVPGTDTQYF	TGCAGCGTTCCCGGGACAGATACGCAGTATTTT
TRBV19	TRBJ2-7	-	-	CASRGPSKSYEQYF	TGTGCCAGTAGGGGCCCCTCCAAATCCTACGAGCAGTACTTC
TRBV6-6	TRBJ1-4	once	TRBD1	CASSYPDRGEEKLFF	TGTGCCAGCAGTTACCCCGACAGGGGTGAGGAAAAACTGTTTTTT
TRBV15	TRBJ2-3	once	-	CATSTRGRDTQYF	TGTGCCACCAGCACCAGGGGCCGGGATACGCAGTATTTT
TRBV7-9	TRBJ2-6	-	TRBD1	CASSIHGQGAGANVLTF	TGTGCCAGCAGCATTCACGGCCAGGGGGCTGGGGCCAACGTCCTGACTTTC
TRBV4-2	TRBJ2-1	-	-	CASSQGDNEQFF	TGTGCCAGCAGCCAGGGCGACAATGAGCAGTTCTTC
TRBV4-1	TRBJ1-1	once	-	CASSQDFRFMGSGTEAFF	TGCGCCAGCAGCCAAGATTTTCGCTTCATGGGGAGTGGGACTGAAGCTTTCTTT